Listed below are T cell receptor beta chains from one sample, sequenced in a study of shared clonotypes between healthy human individuals. The assay was immunoSEQ multiplex PCR, and TCRdb's table has in-frame clones only and misses some. The table includes about 1 million clones, approximately 70% detected once. Sequences were obtained from memory CD4+ T cells sorted from blood. These receptors originate from a man between 18 and 35 years old in good health. Each CDR3 is given with its conserved first and last residue. D genes are given only for firm matches. Where a row states a size, it is once, few, many or the class of an expanded clone; other rows omit it.

clone size,D gene,J gene,V gene,CDR3 length,CDR3 protein,CDR3 DNA
-,TRBD1,TRBJ1-5,TRBV29-1,14,CSVKVAGGEQPQHF,TGCAGCGTTAAAGTGGCAGGGGGCGAACAGCCCCAGCATTTT
-,-,TRBJ2-7,TRBV18,14,CASSPTGFFDEQYF,TGTGCCAGCTCACCAACCGGGTTTTTCGACGAGCAGTACTTC
-,-,TRBJ1-2,TRBV5-1,15,CASSLESSAAYGYTF,TGCGCCAGCAGCTTGGAATCATCCGCAGCCTATGGCTACACCTTC
-,-,TRBJ2-2,TRBV7-6,13,CASSFRDTGELFF,TGTGCCAGCAGCTTCAGAGACACCGGGGAGCTGTTTTTT
-,-,TRBJ2-2,TRBV19,15,CASSPDGGFTGELFF,TGTGCCAGTAGTCCCGACGGGGGCTTCACCGGGGAGCTGTTTTTT
-,-,TRBJ1-6,TRBV27,16,CASSLGGAFGDSPLHF,TGTGCCAGCAGTTTAGGGGGGGCGTTTGGTGATTCACCCCTCCACTTT
-,TRBD1,TRBJ1-5,TRBV19,14,CAGGGQGNNQPQHF,TGTGCCGGGGGGGGACAGGGGAACAATCAGCCCCAGCATTTT
-,-,TRBJ1-2,TRBV10-3,16,CATRSPTTGSNYGYTF,TGTGCCACCCGATCCCCCACAACAGGGAGTAACTATGGCTACACCTTC
-,-,TRBJ2-2,TRBV19,13,CASSIFSSGELFF,TGTGCCAGTAGTATCTTCTCGAGCGGGGAGCTGTTTTTT
-,-,TRBJ1-4,TRBV14,14,CASSRTGHNEKLFF,TGTGCCAGCAGCCGGACGGGGCATAATGAAAAACTGTTTTTT
-,-,TRBJ2-5,TRBV30,13,CAWSVLSGETQYF,TGTGCCTGGAGTGTACTGTCGGGGGAGACCCAGTACTTC
-,TRBD2,TRBJ2-5,TRBV10-2,13,CATGGLAGVTQYF,TGCGCCACGGGAGGCCTAGCGGGGGTGACCCAGTACTTC
few,-,TRBJ1-2,TRBV28,15,CASTLTVRSNYGYTF,TGTGCCAGCACCCTGACAGTGCGGAGTAACTATGGCTACACCTTC
once,TRBD1,TRBJ2-5,TRBV6-6,15,CASSSPQDRRETQYF,TGTGCCAGCAGTTCGCCCCAGGACAGGAGGGAGACCCAGTACTTC
-,-,TRBJ2-1,TRBV7-9,15,CASSPRRFGGNEQFF,TGTGCCAGCAGCCCCAGGCGTTTTGGAGGCAATGAGCAGTTCTTC
-,-,TRBJ1-4,TRBV6-5,15,CASTQIDRPNEKLFF,TGTGCCAGCACCCAAATTGACAGGCCAAATGAAAAACTGTTTTTT
-,TRBD1,TRBJ1-1,TRBV11-2,14,CASSRDSMNTEAFF,TGTGCCAGCAGCCGGGACAGCATGAACACTGAAGCTTTCTTT
-,-,TRBJ1-6,TRBV2,15,CASSELGLGNSPLHF,TGTGCCAGCAGTGAACTAGGGCTGGGGAATTCACCCCTCCACTTT
few,-,TRBJ1-1,TRBV11-1,15,CASSPRDQRNTEAFF,TGTGCCAGCAGCCCGCGGGACCAGAGGAACACTGAAGCTTTCTTT
few,-,TRBJ1-2,TRBV19,14,CASSPLDRTDGYTF,TGTGCCAGTAGTCCCCTGGACAGAACGGATGGCTACACCTTC
few,-,TRBJ2-1,TRBV7-2,16,CASSSPTGHPYNEQFF,TGTGCCAGCAGCTCACCTACAGGGCACCCCTACAATGAGCAGTTCTTC
-,-,TRBJ2-7,TRBV5-3,14,CAKGPGTSSYEQYF,TGTGCCAAAGGACCCGGGACCTCTTCCTACGAGCAGTACTTC
-,TRBD2,TRBJ2-3,TRBV11-2,14,CASHPGSGTDTQYF,TGTGCCAGCCACCCGGGTAGCGGGACAGATACGCAGTATTTT
-,-,TRBJ2-5,TRBV6-5,16,CASSYSEYTIQETQYF,TGTGCCAGCAGTTACTCGGAATATACAATCCAAGAGACCCAGTACTTC
-,-,TRBJ1-1,TRBV6-5,15,CASSPADFPWAEAFF,TGTGCCAGCAGCCCCGCGGACTTTCCGTGGGCTGAAGCTTTCTTT
-,-,TRBJ2-1,TRBV6-5,13,CASSYSPAGIPFF,TGTGCCAGCAGTTACTCGCCGGCGGGTATTCCGTTCTTC
-,-,TRBJ2-2,TRBV6-5,13,CASSWDRAGELFF,TGTGCCAGCAGCTGGGATAGGGCCGGGGAGCTGTTTTTT
few,-,TRBJ2-3,TRBV18,15,CASSPAGLSTDTQYF,TGTGCCAGCTCCCCCGCGGGACTCAGCACAGATACGCAGTATTTT